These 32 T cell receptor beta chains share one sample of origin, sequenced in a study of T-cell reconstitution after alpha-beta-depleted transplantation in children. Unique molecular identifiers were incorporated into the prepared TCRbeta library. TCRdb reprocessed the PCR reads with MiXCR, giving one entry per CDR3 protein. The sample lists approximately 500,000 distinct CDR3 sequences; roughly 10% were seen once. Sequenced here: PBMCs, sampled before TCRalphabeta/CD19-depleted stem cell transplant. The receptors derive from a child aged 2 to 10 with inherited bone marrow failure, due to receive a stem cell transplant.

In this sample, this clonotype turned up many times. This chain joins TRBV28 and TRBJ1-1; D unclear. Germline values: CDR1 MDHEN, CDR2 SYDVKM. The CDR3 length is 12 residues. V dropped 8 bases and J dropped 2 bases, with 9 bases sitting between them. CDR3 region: CASASLNTEAFF. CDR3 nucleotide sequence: TGTGCCAGCGCGAGTCTTAACACTGAAGCTTTCTTT.

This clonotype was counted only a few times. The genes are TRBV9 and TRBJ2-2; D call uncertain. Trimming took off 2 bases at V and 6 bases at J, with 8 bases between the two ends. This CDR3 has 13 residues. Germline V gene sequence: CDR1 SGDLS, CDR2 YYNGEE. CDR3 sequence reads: CASSVVGSGELFF. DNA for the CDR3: TGTGCCAGCAGCGTTGTAGGATCCGGGGAGCTGTTTTTT.

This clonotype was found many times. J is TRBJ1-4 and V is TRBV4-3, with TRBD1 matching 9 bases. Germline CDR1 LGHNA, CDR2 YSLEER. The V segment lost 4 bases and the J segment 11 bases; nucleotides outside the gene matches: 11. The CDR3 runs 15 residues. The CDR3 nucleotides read TGCGCCAGCAGCCCTAGTCCCGGGACAGGGCAGAAACTGTTTTTT. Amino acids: CASSPSPGTGQKLFF.

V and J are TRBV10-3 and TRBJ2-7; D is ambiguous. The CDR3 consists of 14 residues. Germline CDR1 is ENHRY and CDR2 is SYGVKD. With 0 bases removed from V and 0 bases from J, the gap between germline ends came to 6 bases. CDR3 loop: CAISESYSSYEQYF. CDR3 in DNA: TGTGCCATCAGTGAGTCTTACAGCTCCTACGAGCAGTACTTC.

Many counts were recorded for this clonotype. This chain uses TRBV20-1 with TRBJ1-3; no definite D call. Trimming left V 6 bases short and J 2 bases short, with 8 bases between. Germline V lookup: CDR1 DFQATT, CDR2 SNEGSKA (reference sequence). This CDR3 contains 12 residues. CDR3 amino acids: CSATYAGNTIYF. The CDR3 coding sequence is TGCAGTGCCACGTACGCTGGAAACACCATATATTTT.

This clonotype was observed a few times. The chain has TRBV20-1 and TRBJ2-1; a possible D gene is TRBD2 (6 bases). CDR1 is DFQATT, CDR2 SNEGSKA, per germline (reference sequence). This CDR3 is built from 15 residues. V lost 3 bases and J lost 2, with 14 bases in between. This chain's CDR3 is CSASIAGITYNEQFF. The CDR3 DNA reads TGCAGTGCTAGTATCGCGGGAATAACCTACAATGAGCAGTTCTTC.

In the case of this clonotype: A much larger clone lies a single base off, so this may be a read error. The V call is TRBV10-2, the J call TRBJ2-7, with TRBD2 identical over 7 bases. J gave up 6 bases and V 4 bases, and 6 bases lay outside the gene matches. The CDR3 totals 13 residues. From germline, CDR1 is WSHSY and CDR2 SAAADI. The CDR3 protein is CASSGGGYCEQYF. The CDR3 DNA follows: TGCGCCAGCAGTGGGGGAGGGTACTGCGAGCAGTACTTC.

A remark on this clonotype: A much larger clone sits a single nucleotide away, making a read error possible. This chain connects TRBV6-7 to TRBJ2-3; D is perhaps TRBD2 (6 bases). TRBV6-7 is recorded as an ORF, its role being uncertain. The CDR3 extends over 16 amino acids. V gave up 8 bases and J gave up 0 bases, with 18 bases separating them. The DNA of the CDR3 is TGTGCCAGCGCCCAACGGGGCGGGAATAGCACAGATACGCAGTATTTT. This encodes CASAQRGGNSTDTQYF.

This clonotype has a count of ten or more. The CDR3 region has the DNA TGCAGTGCTAGAGATCTTCGGGGTTACAATGAGCAGTTCTTC. Translated: CSARDLRGYNEQFF. The V and J genes are TRBV20-1 and TRBJ2-1; possibly TRBD2 for D (5 bases). V was trimmed by 0 bases and J by 4 bases, leaving 10 bases between them. The CDR3 has 14 amino acids. CDR1 and CDR2 (germline): DFQATT, SNEGSKA (reference sequence).

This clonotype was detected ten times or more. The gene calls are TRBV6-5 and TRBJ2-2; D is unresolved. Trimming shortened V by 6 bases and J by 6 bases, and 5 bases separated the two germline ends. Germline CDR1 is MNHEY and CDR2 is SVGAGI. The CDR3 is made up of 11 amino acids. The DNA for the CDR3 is TGTGCCAGCAGGGGTGCCGGGGAGCTGTTTTTT. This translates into CASRGAGELFF.

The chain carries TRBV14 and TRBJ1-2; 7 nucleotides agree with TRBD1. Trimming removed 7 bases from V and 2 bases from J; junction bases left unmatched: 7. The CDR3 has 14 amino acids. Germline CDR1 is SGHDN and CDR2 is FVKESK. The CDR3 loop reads CASTATGLNYGYTF. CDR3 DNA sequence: TGTGCCAGCACCGCGACAGGGTTGAACTATGGCTACACCTTC.

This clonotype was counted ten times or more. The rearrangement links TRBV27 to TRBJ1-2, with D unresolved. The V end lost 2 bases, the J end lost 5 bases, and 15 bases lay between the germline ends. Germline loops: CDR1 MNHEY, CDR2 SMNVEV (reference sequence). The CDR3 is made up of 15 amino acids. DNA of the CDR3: TGTGCCAGCAGTTTAAAAAGGCGCCACGGGTATGGCTACACCTTC. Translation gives CASSLKRRHGYGYTF.

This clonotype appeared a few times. The chain's CDR3 is CASSLRVLRIGLAGFQETQYF. The CDR3 nucleotides are TGTGCCAGCAGTTTACGAGTATTACGGATCGGACTAGCGGGCTTCCAAGAGACCCAGTACTTC. The chain joins TRBV12-3 or TRBV12-4 to TRBJ2-5; 11 bases line up with TRBD2. The CDR3 length is 21 residues. Trimming at V came to 2 bases and at J to 1 base, leaving 18 bases not matched to a gene.

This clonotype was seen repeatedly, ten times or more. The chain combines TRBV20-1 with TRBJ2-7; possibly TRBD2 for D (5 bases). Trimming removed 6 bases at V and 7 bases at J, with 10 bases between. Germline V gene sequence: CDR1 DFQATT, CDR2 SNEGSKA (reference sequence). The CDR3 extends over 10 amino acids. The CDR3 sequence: CSARVGEQYF. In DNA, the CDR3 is TGCAGTGCGCGGGTGGGAGAGCAGTACTTC.

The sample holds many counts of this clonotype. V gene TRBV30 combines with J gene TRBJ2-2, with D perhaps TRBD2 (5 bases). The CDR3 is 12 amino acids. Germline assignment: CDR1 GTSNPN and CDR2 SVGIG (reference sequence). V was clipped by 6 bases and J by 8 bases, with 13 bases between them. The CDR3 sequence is CACLTGVGELFF. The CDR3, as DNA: TGTGCCTGCCTCACCGGGGTAGGGGAGCTGTTTTTT.

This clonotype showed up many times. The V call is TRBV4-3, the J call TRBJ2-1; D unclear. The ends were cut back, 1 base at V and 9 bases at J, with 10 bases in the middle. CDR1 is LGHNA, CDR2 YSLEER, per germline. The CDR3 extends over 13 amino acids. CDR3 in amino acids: CASSQGPSGEQFF. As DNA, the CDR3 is TGCGCCAGCAGCCAAGGTCCGTCGGGTGAGCAGTTCTTC.

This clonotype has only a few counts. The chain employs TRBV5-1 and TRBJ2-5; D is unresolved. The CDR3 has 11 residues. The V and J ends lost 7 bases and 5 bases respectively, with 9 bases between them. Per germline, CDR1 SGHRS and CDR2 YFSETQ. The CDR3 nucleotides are TGCGCCAGCGGTCTGTTTGAGACCCAGTACTTC. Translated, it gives CASGLFETQYF.

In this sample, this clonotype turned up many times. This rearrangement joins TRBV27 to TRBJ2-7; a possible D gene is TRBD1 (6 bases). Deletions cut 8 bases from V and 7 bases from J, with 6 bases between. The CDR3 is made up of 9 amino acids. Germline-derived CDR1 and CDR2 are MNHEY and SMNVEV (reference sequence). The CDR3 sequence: CASGTEQYF. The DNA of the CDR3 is TGTGCCAGCGGGACAGAGCAGTACTTC.

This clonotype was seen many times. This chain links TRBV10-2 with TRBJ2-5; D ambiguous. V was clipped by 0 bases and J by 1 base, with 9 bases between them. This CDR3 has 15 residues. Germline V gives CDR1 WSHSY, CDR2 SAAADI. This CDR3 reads CASSESGYSQETQYF. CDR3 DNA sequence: TGCGCCAGCAGTGAGTCGGGCTATTCCCAAGAGACCCAGTACTTC.

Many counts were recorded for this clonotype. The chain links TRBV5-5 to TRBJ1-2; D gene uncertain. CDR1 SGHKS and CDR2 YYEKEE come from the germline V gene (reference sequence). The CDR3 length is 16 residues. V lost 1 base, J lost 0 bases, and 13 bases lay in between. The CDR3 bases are TGTGCCAGCAGCTTGCGCCCAGTCTTAGCTAACTATGGCTACACCTTC. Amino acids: CASSLRPVLANYGYTF.

Here the CDR3 DNA reads TGTGCCAGCAGCTTAGATCAACCAAACAGGGGCATAGCCAAACGGGGCAAAAACATTCAGTACTTC. As protein: CASSLDQPNRGIAKRGKNIQYF. The genes are TRBV11-2 and TRBJ2-4; 7 bases are a match to TRBD1. The CDR3 consists of 22 residues. The germline V gene has CDR1 SGHAT and CDR2 FQNNGV. The J segment lost 3 bases and the V segment lost 0 bases, leaving 23 bases of the junction unmatched.

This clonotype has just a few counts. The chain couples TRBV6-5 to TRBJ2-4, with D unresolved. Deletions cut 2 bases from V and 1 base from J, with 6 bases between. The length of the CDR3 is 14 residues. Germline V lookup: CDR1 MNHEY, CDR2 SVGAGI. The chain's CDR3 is CASSYGRAKNIQYF. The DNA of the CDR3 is TGTGCCAGCAGTTACGGACGGGCCAAAAACATTCAGTACTTC.

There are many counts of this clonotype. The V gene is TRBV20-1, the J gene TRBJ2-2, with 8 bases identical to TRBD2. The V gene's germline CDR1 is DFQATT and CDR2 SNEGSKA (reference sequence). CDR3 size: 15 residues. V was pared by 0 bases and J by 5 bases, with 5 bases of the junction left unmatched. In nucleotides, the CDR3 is TGCAGTGCTAGAGATGTTCGGGGGGGAACCGGGGAGCTGTTTTTT. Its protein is CSARDVRGGTGELFF.

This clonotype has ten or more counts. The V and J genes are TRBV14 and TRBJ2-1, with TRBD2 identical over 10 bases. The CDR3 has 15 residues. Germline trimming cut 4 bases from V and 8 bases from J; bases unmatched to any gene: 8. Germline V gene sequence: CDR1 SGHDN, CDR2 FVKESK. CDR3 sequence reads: CASSLTSGTPHEQFF. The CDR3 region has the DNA TGTGCCAGCAGCCTCACTAGCGGGACCCCTCATGAGCAGTTCTTC.

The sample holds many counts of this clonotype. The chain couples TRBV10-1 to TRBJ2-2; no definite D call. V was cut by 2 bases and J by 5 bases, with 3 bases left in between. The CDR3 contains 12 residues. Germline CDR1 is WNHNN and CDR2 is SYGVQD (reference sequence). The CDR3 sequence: CASSETTGELFF. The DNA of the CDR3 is TGCGCCAGCAGTGAGACAACCGGGGAGCTGTTTTTT.

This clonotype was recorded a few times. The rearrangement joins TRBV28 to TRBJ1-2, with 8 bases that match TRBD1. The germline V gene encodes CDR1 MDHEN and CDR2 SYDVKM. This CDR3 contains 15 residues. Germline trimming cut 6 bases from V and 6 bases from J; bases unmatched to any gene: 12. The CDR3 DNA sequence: TGTGCCAGCAGAACAATTAATGCAGGGGGCGATGGCTACACCTTC. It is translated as CASRTINAGGDGYTF.

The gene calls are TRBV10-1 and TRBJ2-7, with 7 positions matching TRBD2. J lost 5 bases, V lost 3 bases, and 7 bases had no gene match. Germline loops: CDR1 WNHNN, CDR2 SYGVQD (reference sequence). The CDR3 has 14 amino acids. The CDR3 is CASSDSGMLNEQYF. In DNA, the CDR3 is TGCGCCAGCAGTGACAGCGGGATGCTCAACGAGCAGTACTTC.

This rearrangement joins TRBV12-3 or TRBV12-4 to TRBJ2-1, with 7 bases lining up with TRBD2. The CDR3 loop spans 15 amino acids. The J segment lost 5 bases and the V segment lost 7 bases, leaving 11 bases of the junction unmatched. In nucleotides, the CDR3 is TGTGCCAGCACTAAGGTTTGGACTAGTGACAATGAGCAGTTCTTC. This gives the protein CASTKVWTSDNEQFF.

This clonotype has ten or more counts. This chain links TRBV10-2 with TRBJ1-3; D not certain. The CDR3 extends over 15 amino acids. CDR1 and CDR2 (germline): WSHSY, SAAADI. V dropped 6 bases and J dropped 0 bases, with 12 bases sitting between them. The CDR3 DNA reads TGCGCCAGCAGCCGCACCGGGAGCTCTGGAAACACCATATATTTT. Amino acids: CASSRTGSSGNTIYF.

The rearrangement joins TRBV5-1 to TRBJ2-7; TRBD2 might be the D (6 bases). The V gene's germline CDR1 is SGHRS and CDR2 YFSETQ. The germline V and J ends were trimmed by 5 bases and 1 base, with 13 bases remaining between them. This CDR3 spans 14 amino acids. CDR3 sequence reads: CASSWEERSYEQYF. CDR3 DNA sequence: TGCGCCAGCAGTTGGGAGGAACGGTCCTACGAGCAGTACTTC. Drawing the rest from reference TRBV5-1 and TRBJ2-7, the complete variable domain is KAGVTQTPRYLIKTRGQQVTLSCSPISGHRSVSWYQQTPGQGLQFLFEYFSETQRNKGNFPGRFSGRQFSNSRSEMNVSTLELGDSALYLCASSWEERSYEQYFGPGTRLTVT.

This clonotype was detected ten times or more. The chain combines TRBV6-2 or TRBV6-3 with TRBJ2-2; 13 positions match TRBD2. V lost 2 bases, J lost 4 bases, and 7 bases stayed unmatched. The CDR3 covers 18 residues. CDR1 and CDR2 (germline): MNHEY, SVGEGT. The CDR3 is CASSYRGRLAGGTGELFF. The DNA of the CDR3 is TGTGCCAGCAGTTACCGTGGACGACTAGCGGGAGGCACCGGGGAGCTGTTTTTT.

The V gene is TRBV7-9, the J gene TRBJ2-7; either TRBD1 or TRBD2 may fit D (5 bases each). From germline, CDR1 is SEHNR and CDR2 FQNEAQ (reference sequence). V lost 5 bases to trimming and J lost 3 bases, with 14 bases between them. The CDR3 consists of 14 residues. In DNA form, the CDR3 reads TGTGCCAGCAGCCAGGGACCGATAGACTACGAGCAGTACTTC. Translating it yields CASSQGPIDYEQYF.